Listed here are 24 T cell receptor beta chains from one sample, sequenced in a study of CD8 T cells in Susac syndrome. Reverse transcription of 0.5 to 1 ug RNA used random hexamers. One entry per CDR3 protein results from TCRdb running MiXCR on the immunoSEQ multiplex PCR reads. The profile shows 65,000 to 90,000 distinct CDR3 sequences, around 96% of them singletons. Material: CD8+ T cells from PBMCs. These receptors were obtained from a human donor with multiple sclerosis.

V gene TRBV5-1 combines with J gene TRBJ2-7; TRBD1 matches 8 bases. V was clipped by 0 bases and J by 6 bases; unmatched bases: 5. CDR1 and CDR2 from the germline V gene are SGHRS and YFSETQ. The CDR3 sequence is 14 residues long. Here the CDR3 reads CASSLAAGGGEQYF. The DNA for the CDR3 is TGCGCCAGCAGCTTGGCCGCAGGGGGCGGCGAGCAGTACTTC.

This clonotype was counted a single time. The V and J genes are TRBV7-3 and TRBJ2-5; 7 nucleotides agree with TRBD2. Germline V CDR1 and CDR2: SGHTA, FQGTGA. The J segment lost 2 bases and the V segment lost 5 bases, leaving 8 bases of the junction unmatched. CDR3 size: 15 residues. CDR3 in DNA: TGTGCCAGCAGCCTGCAAGCGGGGTTACAAGAGACCCAGTACTTC. Its translation: CASSLQAGLQETQYF.

The chain joins TRBV19 to TRBJ2-5; 10 bases match TRBD2. Germline CDR1 is LNHDA and CDR2 is SQIVND (reference sequence). J was trimmed by 4 bases and V by 4 bases; bases with no gene match: 0. The CDR3 contains 13 residues. The CDR3 sequence: CASSTSGGETQYF. The DNA for the CDR3 is TGTGCCAGTAGTACTAGCGGGGGAGAGACCCAGTACTTC.

The chain uses TRBV20-1 and TRBJ2-3; 7 positions match TRBD2. Losses at the gene ends were 0 bases for V and 6 bases for J; bases not matched to a gene: 9. This CDR3 has 15 residues. Germline values: CDR1 DFQATT, CDR2 SNEGSKA (reference sequence). The CDR3 DNA reads TGCAGTGCTAGAGATGGGGCGGGAGCGGTCGATACGCAGTATTTT. Translated, it gives CSARDGAGAVDTQYF.

The V gene is TRBV29-1, the J gene TRBJ1-4; D ambiguous. CDR1 and CDR2 (germline): SQVTM, ANQGSEA. Trimming took off 5 bases at V and 2 bases at J, with 15 bases between the two ends. CDR3 size: 15 residues. Here the CDR3 DNA reads TGCAGCGTTTGGCCGGGCGGTGGTACTAATGAAAAACTGTTTTTT. This translates into CSVWPGGGTNEKLFF.

The chain links TRBV4-3 to TRBJ2-3; TRBD2 aligns across 7 bases. Trimming cost V 5 bases and J 6 bases; bases outside gene matches: 8. This CDR3 region has 14 residues. Germline V gives CDR1 LGHNA, CDR2 YSLEER. The CDR3 protein is CASSYTGGTDTQYF. The CDR3, as DNA: TGCGCCAGCAGCTATACGGGGGGAACGGATACGCAGTATTTT.

The V call is TRBV27, the J call TRBJ1-6; D unresolved. This CDR3 is built from 13 residues. V lost 3 bases and J lost 6, with 6 bases in between. Germline V gene data show CDR1 as MNHEY and CDR2 as SMNVEV (reference sequence). The CDR3 is CASSFGVNSPLHF. The CDR3 nucleotides are TGTGCCAGCAGTTTCGGAGTTAATTCACCCCTCCACTTT.

The rearrangement uses TRBV9 and TRBJ1-2; D is perhaps TRBD1 (5 bases). The V gene's germline CDR1 is SGDLS and CDR2 YYNGEE. There are 13 residues in the CDR3. Between the trimmed V and J ends, which lost 3 bases and 7 bases, there was a span of 13 bases. This CDR3 is CASSASHRPGYTF. The CDR3 coding sequence is TGTGCCAGCAGCGCGTCCCACAGGCCTGGCTACACCTTC.

The rearrangement uses TRBV6-5 and TRBJ2-7; D is possibly TRBD2 (5 bases). V was pared by 2 bases and J by 3 bases, with 11 bases between. The CDR3 spans 14 residues. In germline, CDR1 is MNHEY, CDR2 SVGAGI. The CDR3 coding sequence is TGTGCCAGCAGTTACGGAGCGGACGACTACGAGCAGTACTTC. Protein: CASSYGADDYEQYF.

The V call is TRBV27, the J call TRBJ2-3, with D perhaps TRBD2 (7 bases). Germline CDR1 and CDR2: MNHEY and SMNVEV (reference sequence). This CDR3 has 15 residues. V dropped 5 bases and J dropped 0 bases, with 12 bases sitting between them. The CDR3 DNA sequence: TGTGCCAGCAGTCGTCGGGGGGCTAGCACAGATACGCAGTATTTT. It specifies CASSRRGASTDTQYF.

The chain recombines TRBV12-5 with TRBJ2-5; 7 bases align to TRBD1. Trimming took 6 bases from V and 5 from J; bases not matched to a gene: 9. The germline V gene encodes CDR1 LGHNT and CDR2 FRNRAP. The CDR3 runs to 14 residues. CDR3 bases: TGTGCTAGTGGCCCGACAGGGTTGGAGGAGACCCAGTACTTC. Its protein product is CASGPTGLEETQYF.

The rearrangement uses TRBV6-5 and TRBJ1-1; the D is unclear. V dropped 0 bases and J dropped 2 bases, with 7 bases sitting between them. Germline CDR1 MNHEY, CDR2 SVGAGI. The CDR3 contains 14 residues. CDR3 loop: CASSYSAANTEAFF. The CDR3, as DNA: TGTGCCAGCAGTTACTCGGCAGCTAACACTGAAGCTTTCTTT.

The chain recombines TRBV7-9 with TRBJ1-1, with D perhaps matching TRBD1 (5 bases). Between the trimmed V and J ends, which lost 1 base and 5 bases, there was a span of 11 bases. CDR3 length: 14 residues. Germline CDR1 SEHNR, CDR2 FQNEAQ (reference sequence). For the CDR3, the DNA is TGTGCCAGCAGCTTAGATCTCGGGGCGACTGAAGCTTTCTTT. The encoded protein is CASSLDLGATEAFF.

The chain couples TRBV27 to TRBJ1-2; 8 bases align to TRBD1. The ends lost 5 bases at V and 5 bases at J; junction bases unmatched: 4. CDR1 is MNHEY and CDR2 is SMNVEV in the germline V gene (reference sequence). CDR3 length equals 13 residues. The CDR3 here is CASSPRTGYGYTF. Here the CDR3 DNA reads TGTGCCAGCAGTCCCCGGACAGGGTATGGCTACACCTTC.

The chain is built from TRBV7-6 and TRBJ1-1; D is unresolved. The CDR3 contains 14 residues. V lost 2 bases to trimming and J lost 0 bases, with 7 bases between them. Germline-derived CDR1 and CDR2 are SGHVS and FNYEAQ. The CDR3 here is CASSLQVLNTEAFF. The CDR3 DNA follows: TGTGCCAGCAGCTTACAGGTGTTGAACACTGAAGCTTTCTTT. The variable domain in full, completed from reference TRBV7-6 and TRBJ1-1, reads GAGVSQSPRYKVTKRGQDVALRCDPISGHVSLYWYRQALGQGPEFLTYFNYEAQQDKSGLPNDRFSAERPEGSISTLTIQRTEQRDSAMYRCASSLQVLNTEAFFGQGTRLTVV.

The rearrangement links TRBV11-1 to TRBJ2-3, with D perhaps TRBD1 or TRBD2 (6 bases each). CDR1 is SGHAT and CDR2 is FQDESV in the germline V gene (reference sequence). This CDR3 region has 20 residues. Trimming took 7 bases from V and 6 from J, leaving 35 bases between them. CDR3 amino acids: CASTPRVVGGSILVPDTQYF. The CDR3, as DNA: TGTGCCAGCACCCCCCGCGTTGTGGGGGGCTCCATTTTAGTTCCCGATACGCAGTATTTT.

V usage is TRBV7-2 and J usage is TRBJ2-7, with a tentative D call TRBD1 (6 bases). The V gene lost 5 bases and the J gene lost 5 bases, with 19 bases spanning the gap. The CDR3 spans 15 residues. Germline V lookup: CDR1 SGHTA, CDR2 FQGNSA. The CDR3 DNA reads TGTGCCAGCAGCCCGCAGGGGTCCACCTTAGACGAGCAGTACTTC. Encoded protein: CASSPQGSTLDEQYF.

This rearrangement joins TRBV19 to TRBJ1-5; D is unclear. Germline CDR1 reads LNHDA; CDR2 reads SQIVND (reference sequence). This CDR3 spans 15 amino acids. V lost 3 bases to trimming and J lost 6 bases, with 15 bases between them. CDR3 DNA: TGTGCCAGTAGTATGAGCCTGGCCTCCGGTCAGCCCCAGCATTTT. This translates into CASSMSLASGQPQHF.

V usage is TRBV11-1 and J usage is TRBJ2-2; D gene uncertain. Germline V gene data show CDR1 as SGHAT and CDR2 as FQDESV (reference sequence). Trimming cost V 1 base and J 4 bases, with 7 bases left between them. There are 14 residues in the CDR3. CDR3 protein: CASSLEAPTGELFF. Here the CDR3 DNA reads TGTGCCAGCAGCTTAGAGGCCCCCACCGGGGAGCTGTTTTTT.

This clonotype was seen once. Written as DNA, the CDR3 is TGTGCCAGCAGCTTCCCGCCAGGGCGAGACGAAAAACTGTTTTTT. It encodes CASSFPPGRDEKLFF. The V gene is TRBV7-9, the J gene TRBJ1-4, with D possibly matching TRBD1 (5 bases). Trimming removed 3 bases at V and 8 bases at J, with 16 bases between. Germline CDR1 and CDR2: SEHNR and FQNEAQ (reference sequence). There are 15 residues in the CDR3.

This chain joins TRBV20-1 and TRBJ2-7; possible D gene TRBD1, 8 bases. The ends were cut back, 5 bases at V and 4 bases at J, with 15 bases in the middle. The CDR3 runs to 13 residues. Germline loops: CDR1 DFQATT, CDR2 SNEGSKA (reference sequence). For the CDR3, the DNA is TGCAGTGCTGGGGGGGGGACAGGTTACGAGCAGTACTTC. It yields the protein CSAGGGTGYEQYF.

This chain uses TRBV9 with TRBJ1-2; 7 positions agree with TRBD1. The V gene's germline CDR1 is SGDLS and CDR2 YYNGEE. The CDR3 loop spans 13 amino acids. Trimming removed 3 bases from V and 6 bases from J; junction bases left unmatched: 5. CDR3 amino acids: CASSGSQGDGYTF. The CDR3 DNA sequence: TGTGCCAGCAGCGGAAGTCAGGGGGATGGCTACACCTTC.

The CDR3 coding sequence is TGTGCCAGCAGCACGGACAGCCGAAATCAGCCCCAGCATTTT. Its translation: CASSTDSRNQPQHF. This rearrangement joins TRBV7-9 to TRBJ1-5, with D perhaps TRBD1 (6 bases). The CDR3 consists of 14 residues. Trimming removed 5 bases from V and 4 bases from J, with 12 bases in between. Looked up from germline, CDR1 is SEHNR and CDR2 is FQNEAQ (reference sequence).

This clonotype was seen a handful of times. V gene TRBV13 combines with J gene TRBJ2-7; weak D call: TRBD2 (5 bases). The CDR3 is 15 residues long. Germline CDR1 is PRHDT and CDR2 is FYEKMQ (reference sequence). Trimming stripped 5 bases from V and 7 bases from J, with 21 bases between. The CDR3 is CASSELEVARGEQYF. DNA for the CDR3: TGTGCCAGCAGCGAACTAGAAGTCGCACGGGGAGAGCAGTACTTC.